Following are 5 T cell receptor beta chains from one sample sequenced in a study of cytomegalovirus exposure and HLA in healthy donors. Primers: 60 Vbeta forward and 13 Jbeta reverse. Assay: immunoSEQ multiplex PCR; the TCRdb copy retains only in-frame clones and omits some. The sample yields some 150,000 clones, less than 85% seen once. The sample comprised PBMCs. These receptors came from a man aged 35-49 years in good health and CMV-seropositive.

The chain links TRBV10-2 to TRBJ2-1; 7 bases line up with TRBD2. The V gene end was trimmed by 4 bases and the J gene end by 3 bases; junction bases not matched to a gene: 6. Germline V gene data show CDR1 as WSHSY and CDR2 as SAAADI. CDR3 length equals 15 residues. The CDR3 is CASSVLRGVYNEQFF. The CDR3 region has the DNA TGCGCCAGCAGTGTCCTTCGGGGGGTCTACAATGAGCAGTTCTTC.

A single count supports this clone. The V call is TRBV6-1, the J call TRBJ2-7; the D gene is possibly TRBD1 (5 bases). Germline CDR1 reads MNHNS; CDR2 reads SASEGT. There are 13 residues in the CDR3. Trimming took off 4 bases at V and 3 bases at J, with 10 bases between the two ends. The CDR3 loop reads CASSVQTVYEQYF. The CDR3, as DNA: TGTGCCAGCAGTGTACAGACAGTCTACGAGCAGTACTTC.

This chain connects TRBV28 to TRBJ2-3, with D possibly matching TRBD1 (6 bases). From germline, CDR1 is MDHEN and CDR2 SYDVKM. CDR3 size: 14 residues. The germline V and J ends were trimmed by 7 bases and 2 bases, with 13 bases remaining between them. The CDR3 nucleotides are TGTGCCAGCAAGGGGGTAAGGGCCACAGATACGCAGTATTTT. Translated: CASKGVRATDTQYF.

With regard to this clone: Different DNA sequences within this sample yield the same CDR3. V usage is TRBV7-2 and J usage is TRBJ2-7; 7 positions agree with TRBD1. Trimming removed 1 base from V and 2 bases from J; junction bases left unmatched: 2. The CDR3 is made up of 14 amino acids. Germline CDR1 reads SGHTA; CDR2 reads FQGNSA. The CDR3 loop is CASSLGGTAYEQYF. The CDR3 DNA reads TGTGCCAGCAGCTTAGGAGGGACAGCCTACGAGCAGTACTTC.

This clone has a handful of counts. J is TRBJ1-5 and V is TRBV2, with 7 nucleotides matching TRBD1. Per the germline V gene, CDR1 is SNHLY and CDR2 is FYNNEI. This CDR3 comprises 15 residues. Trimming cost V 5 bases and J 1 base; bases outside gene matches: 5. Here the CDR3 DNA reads TGTGCCAGCAGTCCGGACAGGAGAAGCAATCAGCCCCAGCATTTT. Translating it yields CASSPDRRSNQPQHF. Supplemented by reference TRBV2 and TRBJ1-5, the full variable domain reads EPEVTQTPSHQVTQMGQEVILRCVPISNHLYFYWYRQILGQKVEFLVSFYNNEISEKSEIFDDQFSVERPDGSNFTLKIRSTKLEDSAMYFCASSPDRRSNQPQHFGDGTRLSIL.